Listed here are 30 T cell receptor beta chains from one sample, sequenced in a study of beta chain features in type 1 diabetes. The isolated RNA, all of it, was reverse transcribed, so expressed TCRB transcripts were what got sequenced. Clones were read by immunoSEQ multiplex PCR, and TCRdb kept only the in-frame ones, dropping some. The data contain about 360,000 clones, approximately 12% of them seen just once; the ten biggest clones take up around 0.015%. The sample comprised naive CD4+ T cells from blood. All receptors derive from a man between 18 and 35 years old in good health.

The chain uses TRBV30 and TRBJ1-3, with 9 bases aligning to TRBD1. Germline trimming cut 0 bases from V and 4 bases from J; bases unmatched to any gene: 13. The germline V gene has CDR1 GTSNPN and CDR2 SVGIG (reference sequence). This CDR3 comprises 18 residues. The CDR3 here is CAWSVAGQGRRSGNTIYF. CDR3 nucleotides: TGTGCCTGGAGTGTAGCCGGACAGGGGAGAAGATCGGGAAACACCATATATTTT.

This clone has more than one count but fewer than ten. The chain couples TRBV9 to TRBJ2-3; 9 nucleotides align to TRBD1. The CDR3 extends over 14 amino acids. The V segment lost 4 bases and the J segment 3 bases; nucleotides outside the gene matches: 3. Per germline, CDR1 SGDLS and CDR2 YYNGEE. This CDR3 is CASSPGQGTDTQYF. CDR3 nucleotides: TGTGCCAGCAGCCCGGGACAGGGAACAGATACGCAGTATTTT. The whole variable domain, filled in from reference TRBV9 and TRBJ2-3, reads DSGVTQTPKHLITATGQRVTLRCSPRSGDLSVYWYQQSLDQGLQFLIQYYNGEERAKGNILERFSAQQFPDLHSELNLSSLELGDSALYFCASSPGQGTDTQYFGPGTRLTVL.

This clone was detected a few times. The chain's CDR3 is CAWNLGTGANSPLHF. CDR3 coding DNA: TGTGCCTGGAATCTCGGGACAGGAGCAAATTCACCCCTCCACTTT. The gene calls are TRBV30 and TRBJ1-6, with 8 nucleotides matching TRBD1. Germline trimming cut 4 bases from V and 7 bases from J; bases unmatched to any gene: 9. Germline CDR1 GTSNPN, CDR2 SVGIG (reference sequence). The CDR3 runs 15 residues.

J is TRBJ2-7 and V is TRBV6-5; 9 nucleotides line up with TRBD1. The V gene's germline CDR1 is MNHEY and CDR2 SVGAGI. The V segment lost 4 bases and the J segment 4 bases; nucleotides outside the gene matches: 8. The CDR3 totals 15 residues. The CDR3 region has the DNA TGTGCCAGCAGTTCTCCTGGGACAGGGATGTACGAGCAGTACTTC. Translating gives CASSSPGTGMYEQYF.

There are a few counts of this clone. The chain carries TRBV9 and TRBJ2-5; a possible D gene is TRBD1 (6 bases). The germline CDR1 and CDR2 sequences are SGDLS and YYNGEE. The V and J ends lost 1 base and 4 bases respectively, with 14 bases between them. This CDR3 contains 15 residues. The CDR3, as DNA: TGTGCCAGCAGCGTAAACAGGGAGAACGTAGAGACCCAGTACTTC. It codes for CASSVNRENVETQYF.

In this sample, this clone turned up a few times. The chain combines TRBV9 with TRBJ1-2; 10 nucleotides match TRBD1. This CDR3 has 15 residues. V gave up 3 bases and J gave up 3 bases; unmatched junction bases: 5. Germline V gene data show CDR1 as SGDLS and CDR2 as YYNGEE. The CDR3 DNA follows: TGTGCCAGCAGCGCCCGGACAGGGGGGTACTATGGCTACACCTTC. Translated: CASSARTGGYYGYTF.

V gene TRBV30 combines with J gene TRBJ2-7, with a weak D call TRBD2 (6 bases). The CDR3 is 13 amino acids. Trimming pared 1 base from V and 3 bases from J, leaving 10 bases between. Germline CDR1 GTSNPN, CDR2 SVGIG (reference sequence). CDR3 DNA sequence: TGTGCCTGGAGTGCACTAGCTCACTACGAGCAGTACTTC. Translation: CAWSALAHYEQYF.

V and J are TRBV19 and TRBJ2-1; 11 bases are shared with TRBD2. Trimming took 5 bases from V and 4 from J; bases not matched to a gene: 7. Germline V CDR1 and CDR2: LNHDA, SQIVND (reference sequence). The CDR3 runs 16 residues. DNA of the CDR3: TGTGCCAGTAGTTCCCAACTAGCGGGAGTGTACAATGAGCAGTTCTTC. It translates to CASSSQLAGVYNEQFF.

The CDR3 DNA reads TGTGCCAGCAGTTTGGCGGCGAAGGAGTACAATGAGCAGTTCTTC. Its translation is CASSLAAKEYNEQFF. The chain employs TRBV27 and TRBJ2-1; D unclear. The CDR3 length is 15 residues. Germline CDR1 and CDR2: MNHEY and SMNVEV (reference sequence). Deletions cut 3 bases from V and 4 bases from J, with 13 bases between.

The chain couples TRBV29-1 to TRBJ2-7; 11 nucleotides align to TRBD1. J gave up 6 bases and V 1 base, and 5 bases lay outside the gene matches. The germline CDR1 and CDR2 sequences are SQVTM and ANQGSEA. The CDR3 runs 14 residues. The chain's CDR3 is CSVEGWTGGAEQYF. The CDR3 region has the DNA TGCAGCGTTGAAGGGTGGACAGGGGGCGCCGAGCAGTACTTC.

In its sample, this clone was seen a few times. The chain carries TRBV5-4 and TRBJ2-1; 10 bases line up with TRBD1. This CDR3 spans 15 amino acids. V shed 7 bases and J 4 bases; nucleotides not matched to a gene: 8. CDR1 and CDR2 from the germline V gene are SGHNT and YYREEE (reference sequence). CDR3 DNA: TGTGCCAGCGGCATGACAGGGGGCGGGTACAATGAGCAGTTCTTC. Protein sequence: CASGMTGGGYNEQFF.

The gene calls are TRBV28 and TRBJ2-4; 9 bases match TRBD1. Looked up from germline, CDR1 is MDHEN and CDR2 is SYDVKM. V gave up 6 bases and J gave up 16 bases; unmatched junction bases: 10. The CDR3 is 12 amino acids. The CDR3 spells CASSIRDRDKYF. CDR3 coding DNA: TGTGCCAGCAGCATCCGGGACAGGGACAAATACTTC.

This clone occurred a few times. The J gene is TRBJ1-1, the V gene TRBV7-3; D gene unclear. This CDR3 has 12 amino acids. CDR1 is SGHTA and CDR2 is FQGTGA in the germline V gene. The ends were cut back, 4 bases at V and 6 bases at J, with 9 bases in the middle. The chain's CDR3 is CASSWRVAEAFF. CDR3 in DNA: TGTGCCAGCAGCTGGAGAGTGGCTGAAGCTTTCTTT. Filled out from reference TRBV7-3 and TRBJ1-1, the complete variable domain reads GAGVSQTPSNKVTEKGKYVELRCDPISGHTALYWYRQSLGQGPEFLIYFQGTGAADDSGLPNDRFFAVRPEGSVSTLKIQRTERGDSAVYLCASSWRVAEAFFGQGTRLTVV.

This clone was observed a few times. The rearrangement links TRBV28 to TRBJ1-2, with D maybe TRBD1 (6 bases). The V and J ends lost 4 bases and 4 bases respectively, with 10 bases between them. Per the germline V gene, CDR1 is MDHEN and CDR2 is SYDVKM. The CDR3 spans 13 residues. The CDR3 is CASSWTAGYGYTF. Here the CDR3 DNA reads TGTGCCAGCAGTTGGACAGCTGGCTATGGCTACACCTTC.

The chain has TRBV7-9 and TRBJ1-5; the D gene is possibly TRBD1 (6 bases). The CDR3 loop spans 15 amino acids. V was cut by 5 bases and J by 5 bases, with 16 bases left in between. The germline V gene encodes CDR1 SEHNR and CDR2 FQNEAQ (reference sequence). The CDR3 here is CASSARGGPDQPQHF. CDR3 bases: TGTGCCAGCAGCGCGAGGGGGGGTCCGGATCAGCCCCAGCATTTT.

This clone was observed a handful of times. The genes are TRBV2 and TRBJ2-1; D unclear. The germline V and J ends were trimmed by 1 base and 0 bases, with 7 bases remaining between them. Germline CDR1 SNHLY, CDR2 FYNNEI. This CDR3 region has 15 residues. The DNA for the CDR3 is TGTGCCAGCAGTGAAGAACAGAGCTCCTACAATGAGCAGTTCTTC. Translated, it gives CASSEEQSSYNEQFF.

The genes are TRBV6-5 and TRBJ2-1; 14 nucleotides line up with TRBD2. CDR1 MNHEY and CDR2 SVGAGI come from the germline V gene. V lost 6 bases, J lost 9 bases, and 1 base stayed unmatched. This CDR3 comprises 13 residues. The CDR3 nucleotides are TGTGCCAGCAGGGGACTAGCGGGAGTTGAGCAGTTCTTC. As protein: CASRGLAGVEQFF.

Only a few counts were recorded for this clone. The chain recombines TRBV19 with TRBJ2-7, with 9 nucleotides matching TRBD1. J gave up 0 bases and V 6 bases, and 6 bases lay outside the gene matches. The germline V gene has CDR1 LNHDA and CDR2 SQIVND (reference sequence). The length of the CDR3 is 15 residues. CDR3 loop: CASRPGTGYSYEQYF. CDR3 DNA sequence: TGTGCCAGTAGACCCGGGACAGGGTACTCCTACGAGCAGTACTTC.

This chain links TRBV29-1 with TRBJ1-5; unclear D gene. The CDR3 runs to 10 residues. Germline V gives CDR1 SQVTM, CDR2 ANQGSEA. V gave up 4 bases and J gave up 10 bases, with 8 bases separating them. CDR3 region: CSVAGDPQHF. The DNA for the CDR3 is TGCAGCGTTGCGGGTGATCCCCAGCATTTT.

This clone was detected a few times. The chain has TRBV28 and TRBJ2-7; 10 bases fit TRBD1. The CDR3 runs 17 residues. V lost 3 bases to trimming and J lost 3 bases; unmatched junction nucleotides: 11. CDR1 and CDR2 (germline): MDHEN, SYDVKM. CDR3 amino acids: CASSFDRGRGGFYEQYF. The CDR3 nucleotides are TGTGCCAGCAGTTTCGACAGGGGGCGTGGGGGCTTCTACGAGCAGTACTTC.

A few counts support this clone. The V and J genes are TRBV5-4 and TRBJ2-2; a possible D gene is TRBD2 (5 bases). The CDR3 runs 16 residues. Per the germline V gene, CDR1 is SGHNT and CDR2 is YYREEE (reference sequence). Trimming pared 4 bases from V and 0 bases from J, leaving 13 bases between. The CDR3 DNA reads as TGTGCCAGCAGCCCCCCGGCGGGTCCGAACACCGGGGAGCTGTTTTTT. This translates into CASSPPAGPNTGELFF.

J is TRBJ2-5 and V is TRBV7-3, with 11 nucleotides matching TRBD1. CDR1 SGHTA and CDR2 FQGTGA come from the germline V gene. The CDR3 consists of 14 residues. V shed 5 bases and J 4 bases; nucleotides not matched to a gene: 3. The CDR3 loop is CASSAGTGGETQYF. In DNA, the CDR3 is TGTGCCAGCAGCGCCGGGACAGGGGGAGAGACCCAGTACTTC.

CDR3 protein: CASSRGTGSHQPQHF. As DNA, the CDR3 is TGCGCCAGCAGTCGGGGGACAGGGTCCCATCAGCCCCAGCATTTT. V gene TRBV23-1 combines with J gene TRBJ1-5; TRBD1 matches 9 bases. TRBV23-1 is annotated as an ORF whose role is uncertain. The junction had 6 bases not matched to a gene; V was cut back by 4 bases and J by 5 bases. This CDR3 comprises 15 residues.

The CDR3, as DNA: TGCGCCAGCAGCCCGGGACAGGGTGATGGCTACACCTTC. It is translated as CASSPGQGDGYTF. The genes are TRBV5-1 and TRBJ1-2, with 9 bases lining up with TRBD1. The germline gives CDR1 SGHRS, CDR2 YFSETQ. The CDR3 has 13 amino acids. The trim removed 4 bases at V and 6 bases at J, leaving 4 bases unmatched.

This chain joins TRBV6-1 and TRBJ2-5, with 9 bases lining up with TRBD1. This CDR3 has 13 amino acids. The germline gives CDR1 MNHNS, CDR2 SASEGT. J gave up 11 bases and V 5 bases, and 9 bases lay outside the gene matches. CDR3 bases: TGTGCCAGCAGTCCGGGACAGGGTGGAGAGCAGTACTTC. It specifies CASSPGQGGEQYF.

This clone was observed a few times. The V call is TRBV28, the J call TRBJ2-2; no firm D call. The CDR3 covers 13 residues. Germline V CDR1 and CDR2: MDHEN, SYDVKM. The ends were cut back, 10 bases at V and 2 bases at J, with 11 bases in the middle. The DNA of the CDR3 is TGTGCCATCCAGGCACTCAACACCGGGGAGCTGTTTTTT. Translating it yields CAIQALNTGELFF.

The genes are TRBV28 and TRBJ1-1; 7 bases are shared with TRBD1. The CDR3 is 14 amino acids. V trimming: 4 bases; J trimming: 11 bases; junction bases outside the gene matches: 13. Germline loops: CDR1 MDHEN, CDR2 SYDVKM. The CDR3 DNA follows: TGTGCCAGCAGTTGGGTCCCGGCACAGGGGATGGCTTTCTTT. Translating gives CASSWVPAQGMAFF.

A few counts support this clone. The chain links TRBV7-9 to TRBJ2-1; 9 nucleotides match TRBD2. With 1 base clipped from V and 9 bases from J, the junction kept 10 bases outside the gene matches. This CDR3 comprises 16 residues. In germline, CDR1 is SEHNR, CDR2 FQNEAQ (reference sequence). In DNA form, the CDR3 reads TGTGCCAGCAGCTTAGGGACTAGCGCTGGAGGGGGTGAGCAGTTCTTC. It yields the protein CASSLGTSAGGGEQFF.

The chain has TRBV7-2 and TRBJ2-1; the D gene is possibly TRBD1 (5 bases). Germline V gives CDR1 SGHTA, CDR2 FQGNSA. V dropped 5 bases and J dropped 8 bases, with 10 bases sitting between them. The CDR3 totals 12 residues. DNA of the CDR3: TGTGCCAGCAGCCCCGCCAGGGATGAGCAGTTCTTC. It is translated as CASSPARDEQFF. The full variable domain, its missing parts supplied by reference TRBV7-2 and TRBJ2-1, is GAGVSQSPSNKVTEKGKDVELRCDPISGHTALYWYRQSLGQGLEFLIYFQGNSAPDKSGLPSDRFSAERTGGSVSTLTIQRTQQEDSAVYLCASSPARDEQFFGPGTRLTVL.

This chain uses TRBV14 with TRBJ2-7; 7 positions agree with TRBD1. This CDR3 is built from 16 residues. Germline V gene lookup returns CDR1 SGHDN and CDR2 FVKESK. With V trimmed by 3 bases and J by 2 bases, 10 bases remained unmatched. As DNA, the CDR3 is TGTGCCAGCAGCCACCTATCAAGACAGGGACCCTACGAGCAGTACTTC. Its protein is CASSHLSRQGPYEQYF.